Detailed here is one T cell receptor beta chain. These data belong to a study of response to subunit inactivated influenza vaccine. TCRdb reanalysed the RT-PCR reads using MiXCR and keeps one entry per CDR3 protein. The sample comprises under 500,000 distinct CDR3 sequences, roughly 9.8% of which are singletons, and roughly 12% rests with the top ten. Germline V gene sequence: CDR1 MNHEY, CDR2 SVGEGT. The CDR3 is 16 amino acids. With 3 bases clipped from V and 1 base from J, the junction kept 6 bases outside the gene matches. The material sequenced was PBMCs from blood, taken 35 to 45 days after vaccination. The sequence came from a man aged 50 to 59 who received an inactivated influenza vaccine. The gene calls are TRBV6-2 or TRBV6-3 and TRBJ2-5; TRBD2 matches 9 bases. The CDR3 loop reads CASSYGATSGQETQYF. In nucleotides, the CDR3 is TGTGCCAGCAGTTATGGCGCGACTAGCGGCCAAGAGACCCAGTACTTC.